This entry describes one TCR beta chain. This entry is derived from a study of blood T cell repertoires in COVID-19. Original handling: Reference gene primer amplification in the assay estimated nucleated cell counts. The method was immunoSEQ multiplex PCR; TCRdb's version includes in-frame clones alone and lacks a portion of them. V and J calls and clone size are copied from that table; D and trimming were computed from the DNA. The sample contains about 91,000 clones, approximately 80% of which appear only once. Germline V gene data show CDR1 as LGHDT and CDR2 as YNNKEL (reference sequence). V lost 4 bases and J lost 1, with 7 bases in between. The CDR3 runs 14 residues.

Material: peripheral blood. The sequence derives from an elderly woman with acute or convalescent COVID-19. V and J are TRBV3-1 (or the pseudogene TRBV3-2) and TRBJ2-2, with D possibly TRBD1 on 6 matching bases. The CDR3 region has the DNA TGTGCCAGCAGCCGGGACAAGAACACCGGGGAGCTGTTTTTT. It yields the protein CASSRDKNTGELFF.